Below are 2 T cell receptor beta chains sequenced from a single sample in a study of radiation and T cells in renal cell carcinoma. As to treatment: 15 Gy SBRT to primary tumor, nephrectomy 4 weeks later. Sequencing used immunoSEQ multiplex PCR; TCRdb keeps in-frame clones, though not all of them. The sample carries 17,000 or so clones, less than 65% recorded once. The sequencing here drew on tumor tissue, taken from a patient whose treatment included radiotherapy and nephrectomy. All receptors derive from a man in his forties or fifties with renal cell carcinoma.

CDR3 residues: CASSLTQGAVGYGYTF. The CDR3 DNA reads as TGTGCCAGCAGTTTAACACAGGGCGCCGTGGGGTATGGCTACACCTTC. J is TRBJ1-2 and V is TRBV28; a possible D gene is TRBD1 (6 bases). The V gene's germline CDR1 is MDHEN and CDR2 SYDVKM. The CDR3 sequence is 16 residues long. The ends were cut back, 2 bases at V and 5 bases at J, with 18 bases in the middle.

V and J are TRBV7-2 and TRBJ2-5; D unclear. Per the germline V gene, CDR1 is SGHTA and CDR2 is FQGNSA. The CDR3 has 12 residues. Trimming shortened V by 3 bases and J by 0 bases, and 2 bases separated the two germline ends. The CDR3 loop is CASSLYQETQYF. The CDR3 DNA sequence: TGTGCCAGCAGCTTGTACCAAGAGACCCAGTACTTC.